This T cell receptor beta chain was observed in a study of early T cells in non-severe SARS-CoV-2 infection. Study information: Bulk RNA taken from unsorted whole blood was sequenced, leaving chains unpaired.

General study findings and limits: VDJdb matches were skewed toward anti-spike CD8 T cell responses.

Looked up from germline, CDR1 is LNHDA and CDR2 is SQIVND (reference sequence). Trimming removed 0 bases from V and 4 bases from J, with 12 bases in between. This CDR3 spans 15 amino acids. Each single cDNA molecule received a unique molecular identifier. TCRdb passed the 5' RACE reads through MiXCR, listing each CDR3 protein once. Of tens of thousands of distinct CDR3 sequences in the sample, approximately 11% were seen once. Remarks on this clonotype: Its antigen is undetermined.

The chain joins TRBV19 to TRBJ1-1; D unresolved. The origin of this receptor is an adult who was a healthcare worker with PCR-confirmed SARS-CoV-2 infection or an uninfected control (not recorded which). Sequencing used whole blood, obtained at baseline. The CDR3, as DNA: TGTGCCAGTAGTATAGACCCCCCCCAACGCACTGAAGCTTTCTTT. Amino acids: CASSIDPPQRTEAFF.